Included here is one TCR beta chain sequence, with context. Its antigen is currently unknown. The sample belongs to a study of cytomegalovirus exposure and HLA in healthy donors. Study information: A data release that came early held tens of millions of unique TCRs from HLA-typed donors. General study points: Of the V segments, some could not be distinguished, including TRBV6-2 and TRBV6-3, and were excluded. Per a prior analysis, the majority of TCR beta V segments were productive roughly 87% or roughly 30% of the time.

The CDR3 is 11 amino acids. Germline values: CDR1 ENHRY, CDR2 SYGVKD. V dropped 4 bases and J dropped 4 bases, with 5 bases sitting between them. The primer mix had 60 Vbeta and 13 Jbeta primers. Clones were sequenced by immunoSEQ multiplex PCR, and TCRdb holds only the in-frame ones, with some missing. The sample shows 78,000 or so clones, approximately 62% of them seen only once. Input material: PBMCs. This chain links TRBV10-3 with TRBJ2-7; weak D call: TRBD1 (5 bases). This receptor was identified in a male donor in good health and CMV-seropositive. The DNA of the CDR3 is TGTGCCATCAGTGCAGGGTACGAGCAGTACTTC. This encodes CAISAGYEQYF.